This T cell receptor (beta chain) was recorded in a study of shared clonotypes between healthy human individuals. Study observations and caveats: Memory subsets had estimated richness that was generally smaller than that of naive subsets.

On this clone: Its antigen is unknown.

Germline values: CDR1 LNHDA, CDR2 SQIVND (reference sequence). This CDR3 spans 15 amino acids. V dropped 3 bases and J dropped 9; count of bases not matched to a gene: 9. Researchers divided each subset's genomic DNA evenly across several immunoSEQ plates. Sequenced by immunoSEQ multiplex PCR; TCRdb stores in-frame clones only, minus some. The data contain over a million clones, under 80% of them singletons. Sequences were obtained from memory CD4+ T cells sorted from blood. Subset denoted: CD45RA-negative fraction. The rearrangement joins TRBV19 to TRBJ2-3, with TRBD2 matching 10 bases. The sequence came from a young man in good health. The CDR3 here is CASSMSSGGLGTQYF. The DNA for the CDR3 is TGTGCCAGTAGTATGTCTAGCGGGGGCCTGGGGACGCAGTATTTT.